The present T cell receptor beta chain was sequenced within a study of chemoradiotherapy in HPV16-positive cancers. The method was immunoSEQ multiplex PCR; TCRdb's version includes in-frame clones alone and lacks a portion of them. The table has about 67,000 clones, about 90% seen once. CDR3 size: 17 residues. From germline, CDR1 is PRHDT and CDR2 FYEKMQ (reference sequence). The ends were cut back, 5 bases at V and 6 bases at J, with 25 bases in the middle. This clonotype was obtained from a human donor with HPV-associated anogenital cancer. The rearrangement joins TRBV13 to TRBJ1-2; tentatively, D is TRBD1 (6 bases). This specimen was blood, taken from a patient who underwent chemoradiotherapy. CDR3 amino acids: CASSPYAGAPITNGYTF. CDR3 nucleotides: TGTGCCAGCAGCCCCTACGCAGGGGCGCCCATTACCAATGGCTACACCTTC.